Listed below are T cell receptor beta chains from one sample, sequenced in a study of glioma-infiltrating T cells after dendritic cell vaccination. Measured with immunoSEQ multiplex PCR; TCRdb has only the in-frame clones, and not every one. Seen here are over 90,000 clones, around 80% observed once, and the top ten hold 5.4%. The starting material was blood, obtained after dendritic cell vaccination. Receptor source: a human donor with glioblastoma. Each CDR3 is given with its conserved first and last residue. The D gene is left open where the match is weak. Some rows mark clone size as missing; the rest say once, few, many or name a class of expanded clone.

TRBD1	once	TRBV2	TRBJ2-1	TGTGCCAGCAGTGATTGGTTCGGGACAGGGGGCGGTGAGCAGTTCTTC	CASSDWFGTGGGEQFF
TRBD2	.	TRBV19	TRBJ2-1	TGTGCCAGTAGTAAACGGACGGTAGCGGGGGGGCAGTATGAGCAGTTCTTC	CASSKRTVAGGQYEQFF
TRBD1	once	TRBV28	TRBJ1-3	TGTGCCAGCAGTTTAGGCGGGACAGGGTTCCTCTCTGGAAACACCATATATTTT	CASSLGGTGFLSGNTIYF
TRBD1	.	TRBV6-6	TRBJ1-5	TGTGCCAGCAGGTCAGGGGGCGGGAATCAGCCCCAGCATTTT	CASRSGGGNQPQHF
TRBD2	.	TRBV28	TRBJ2-7	TGTGCCAGCCCCCCCAGCGGGGGGAGTTACGAGCAGTACTTC	CASPPSGGSYEQYF
.	.	TRBV21-1	TRBJ1-1	TGTGCCAGCAGACAGGGTCTCGGCCCTGAAGCTTTCTTT	CASRQGLGPEAFF
TRBD2	.	TRBV27	TRBJ2-7	TGTGCCAGCAGTCTCACATTTTGGGGGGTAGCGGGAGTGGTAGGGTACGAGCAGTACTTC	CASSLTFWGVAGVVGYEQYF
TRBD1	.	TRBV4-1	TRBJ2-1	TGCGCCAGCAGCCAAGGGGACAGTCTTTACAATGAGCAGTTCTTC	CASSQGDSLYNEQFF
.	.	TRBV5-1	TRBJ1-2	TGCGCCAGCAGCTTGGCGAGCTCGACTGTCAACTATGGCTACACCTTC	CASSLASSTVNYGYTF
.	few	TRBV7-3	TRBJ1-1	TGTGCCAGCAGCTTAATGGCAGGTCAGAACACTGAAGCTTTCTTT	CASSLMAGQNTEAFF
TRBD2	.	TRBV10-2	TRBJ2-7	TGCGCCAGCAGTGAGTTTAGCGGGGGGGCCCTACCGAGGGTCTACGAGCAGTACTTC	CASSEFSGGALPRVYEQYF
.	.	TRBV18	TRBJ1-2	TGTGCCAGCTCACCATGGAGGGAGGAGGTCTATGGCTACACCTTC	CASSPWREEVYGYTF
.	.	TRBV6-1	TRBJ1-2	TGTGCCAGCAGTGAAGCTTTAGGGGCGGGGTATGGCTACACCTTC	CASSEALGAGYGYTF
.	.	TRBV9	TRBJ2-3	TGTGCCAGCAGCGTGCGAGAAGATACGCAGTATTTT	CASSVREDTQYF
TRBD1	.	TRBV5-1	TRBJ1-2	TGCGCCAGCCGTCCCGGGACAGGGGTTGGAGGCTACACCTTC	CASRPGTGVGGYTF
.	few	TRBV30	TRBJ1-1	TGTGCCTGGGTGGCCGGGGGTTACACTGAAGCTTTCTTT	CAWVAGGYTEAFF
.	.	TRBV10-3	TRBJ1-6	TGTGCCATCAGTGACAGTAATTCACCCCTCCACTTT	CAISDSNSPLHF
.	.	TRBV9	TRBJ2-7	TGTGCCAGCAGCGTAGCCCTTAACAGCTACGAGCAGTACTTC	CASSVALNSYEQYF
TRBD2	.	TRBV29-1	TRBJ2-3	TGCAGCGTTCCAGCGGGGGGCTGGAGCACAGATACGCAGTATTTT	CSVPAGGWSTDTQYF
TRBD1	.	TRBV19	TRBJ1-2	TGTGCCAGTAGAGGGAGAGACAGGGTCCATGGCTACACCTTC	CASRGRDRVHGYTF
TRBD1	.	TRBV7-9	TRBJ1-1	TGTGCCAGCAGCTTAGGGGGACAGGGTGGGACTGAAGCTTTCTTT	CASSLGGQGGTEAFF
TRBD1	.	TRBV6-5	TRBJ2-1	TGTGCCAGCAGTCCTCGGACAGGGACGGGAAATGAGCAGTTCTTC	CASSPRTGTGNEQFF
TRBD2	.	TRBV29-1	TRBJ2-5	TGCAGCGTTGAAGACCCAATAGCGGGAGGGATGGGGGAGACCCAGTACTTC	CSVEDPIAGGMGETQYF
.	.	TRBV30	TRBJ2-7	TGTGCCTGGGGGGGGATAGCAACCTACGAGCAGTACTTC	CAWGGIATYEQYF
.	few	TRBV18	TRBJ1-4	TGTGCCAGCTCACCAGCCCAGGGAATTAATGAAAAACTGTTTTTT	CASSPAQGINEKLFF
TRBD2	.	TRBV18	TRBJ2-7	TGTGCCAGCTCACCACGAGAGAGTTCTAGCGGGAGTACGACCCACGAGCAGTACTTC	CASSPRESSSGSTTHEQYF
.	.	TRBV7-8	TRBJ1-1	TGTGCCAGCAGCTCCTGCTACGGGGAGATCGGGAAATGCACTGAAGCTTTCTTT	CASSSCYGEIGKCTEAFF
.	.	TRBV6-6	TRBJ1-5	TGTGCCAGCAGTTACGGCAGGGGATTCCGCCAGCCCCAGCATTTT	CASSYGRGFRQPQHF
.	once	TRBV30	TRBJ2-7	TGTGCCTGGACTTGGGCAGGCCTACGGGAGCAGTACTTC	CAWTWAGLREQYF
.	.	TRBV5-4	TRBJ2-7	TGTGCCAGCAGCGTCGGAGCCCACGGTCTCGAGCAGTACTTC	CASSVGAHGLEQYF
.	few	TRBV27	TRBJ2-5	TGTGCCAGCAGCCCAGTGGCCAGCAGGGAGACCCAGTACTTC	CASSPVASRETQYF
TRBD2	.	TRBV27	TRBJ2-1	TGTGCCAGCAGTCCCCCCTCGACTCGACTAGCGGGGGGTAGCGAGCAGTTCTTC	CASSPPSTRLAGGSEQFF
TRBD2	.	TRBV18	TRBJ2-7	TGTGCCAGCTCACCTGTAGCGGGGATCAACGAGCAGTACTTC	CASSPVAGINEQYF
TRBD1	few	TRBV5-1	TRBJ1-1	TGCGCCAGCAGCTTGACAGGGGAAACTGAAGCTTTCTTT	CASSLTGETEAFF
.	.	TRBV5-1	TRBJ2-7	TGCGCCAGCAGCGGCAGGGTAGACTCCGAGCAGTACTTC	CASSGRVDSEQYF
.	.	TRBV5-1	TRBJ2-3	TGCGCCAGCAGCTACTCGGGACACCGCACAGATACGCAGTATTTT	CASSYSGHRTDTQYF
.	.	TRBV27	TRBJ1-1	TGTGCCAGCAGTTTATTTTTAGATACTGAAGCTTTCTTT	CASSLFLDTEAFF
TRBD2	.	TRBV19	TRBJ2-3	TGTGCCAGCGGACTAGCGGGAATAGATACGCAGTATTTT	CASGLAGIDTQYF
TRBD1	.	TRBV5-1	TRBJ2-3	TGCGCCAGCAGCCCGGGACAGGCCAGCACAGATACGCAGTATTTT	CASSPGQASTDTQYF
.	.	TRBV14	TRBJ1-2	TGTGCCAGCAGCCACCGGGGGAACTATGGCTACACCTTC	CASSHRGNYGYTF